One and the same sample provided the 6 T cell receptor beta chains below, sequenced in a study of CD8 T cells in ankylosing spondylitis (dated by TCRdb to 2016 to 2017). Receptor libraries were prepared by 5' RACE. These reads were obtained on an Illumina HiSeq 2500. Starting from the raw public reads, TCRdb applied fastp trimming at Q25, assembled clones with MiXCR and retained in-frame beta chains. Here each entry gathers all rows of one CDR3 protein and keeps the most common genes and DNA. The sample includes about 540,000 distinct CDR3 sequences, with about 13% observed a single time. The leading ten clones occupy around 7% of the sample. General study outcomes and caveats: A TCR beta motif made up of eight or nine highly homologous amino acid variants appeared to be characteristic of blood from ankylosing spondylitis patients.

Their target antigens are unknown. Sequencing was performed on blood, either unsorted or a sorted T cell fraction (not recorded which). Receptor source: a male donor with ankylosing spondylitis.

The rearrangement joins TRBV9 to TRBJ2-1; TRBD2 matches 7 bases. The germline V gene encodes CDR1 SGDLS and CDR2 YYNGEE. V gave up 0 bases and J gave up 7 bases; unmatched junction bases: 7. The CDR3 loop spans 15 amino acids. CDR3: CASSVGGRAFNEQFF. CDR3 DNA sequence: TGTGCCAGCAGCGTAGGAGGGAGGGCCTTTAATGAGCAGTTCTTC.

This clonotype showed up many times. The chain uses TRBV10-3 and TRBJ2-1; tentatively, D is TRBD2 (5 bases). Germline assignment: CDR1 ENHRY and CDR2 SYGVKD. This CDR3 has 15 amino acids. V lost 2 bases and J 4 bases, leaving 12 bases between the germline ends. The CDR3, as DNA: TGTGCCATCAGTGAGACTAGTATTACTTACAATGAGCAGTTCTTC. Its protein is CAISETSITYNEQFF.

The CDR3 here is CSSDPPRTGVGENYGYTF. CDR3 bases: TGCAGTTCAGACCCGCCCCGGACAGGGGTAGGGGAAAACTATGGCTACACCTTC. The rearrangement uses TRBV20-1 and TRBJ1-2; 9 bases map to TRBD1. Germline values: CDR1 DFQATT, CDR2 SNEGSKA (reference sequence). The CDR3 loop spans 18 amino acids. V dropped 8 bases and J dropped 2; count of bases not matched to a gene: 21.

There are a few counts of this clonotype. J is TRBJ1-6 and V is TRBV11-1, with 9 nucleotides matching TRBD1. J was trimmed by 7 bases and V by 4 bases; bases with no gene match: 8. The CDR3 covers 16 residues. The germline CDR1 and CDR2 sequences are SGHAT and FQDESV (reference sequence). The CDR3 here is CASSYPGQGRNSPLHF. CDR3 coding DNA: TGTGCCAGCAGCTATCCCGGACAGGGGCGGAATTCACCCCTCCACTTT.

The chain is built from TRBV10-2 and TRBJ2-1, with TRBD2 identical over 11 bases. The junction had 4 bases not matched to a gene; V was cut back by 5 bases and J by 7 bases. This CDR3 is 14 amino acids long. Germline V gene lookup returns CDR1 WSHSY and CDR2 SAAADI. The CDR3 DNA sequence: TGCGCCAGCAGTCCTAGCGGGAGGATTAATGAGCAGTTCTTC. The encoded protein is CASSPSGRINEQFF.

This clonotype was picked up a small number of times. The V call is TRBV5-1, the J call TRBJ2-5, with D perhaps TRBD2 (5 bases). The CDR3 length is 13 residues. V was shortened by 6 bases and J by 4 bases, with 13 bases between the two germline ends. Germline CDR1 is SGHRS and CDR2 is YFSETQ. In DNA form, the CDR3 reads TGCGCCAGCACAATCGGGGTGGGAGAGACCCAGTACTTC. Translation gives CASTIGVGETQYF.